This T cell receptor beta chain appears in the sequencing data of a study of blood T cells in healthy people across ages (dated by TCRdb to about 2015). In terms of the full investigation: In model experiments, template switching captured about one uniquely barcoded TCR beta cDNA molecule for every two T cells. To avoid experimental bias, donors of different ages were spread randomly across the sequencing lanes. Using the same blood draw, the study looked at two additional independent replicas of 1 million unique cDNA reads for two donors, one aged 18 to 30 and the other aged 80 or older. To track age-related changes in TCR beta repertoire diversity, the study relied on deep sequencing normalized with unique cDNA molecular identifiers. Donors were grouped into four age groups: young (average about 15 years), middle-aged (approximately 41), aged (around 56) and long-lived (around 82). On the study overall, not on this receptor specifically: Estimates of total diversity based on one million sequenced T cells were regarded as lower bounds and as underestimates. Because donor CMV infection status was unknown, age-related changes in expanded clonotypes were potentially confounded. Compared with the aged group, more naive CD4+ T cells, fewer expanded clones and increased TCR diversity were shown by the long-lived group, suggesting age selection. The percentage of naive T cells measured by flow cytometry correlated strongly with observed TCR beta diversity. As age increased, observed TCR beta diversity per million T cells dropped in a roughly linear way, and a significant reduction was already evident by age 40. Because profiling used bulk unsorted PBMCs, naive and antigen-experienced compartments could not be compared conclusively.

Donors were 39 systemically healthy Caucasian individuals from Russia aged roughly 6 to 90 years. About 9.8 milliliters of peripheral blood were drawn from each donor into EDTA-treated Vacutainer tubes. Ficoll-Paque density-gradient centrifugation was used to isolate PBMCs, with at least 6 million obtained per sample. Total RNA, at least 6 micrograms per sample, was extracted from PBMCs with Trizol reagent. For every donor, an aliquot of PBMCs went through flow cytometry to measure the percentages of naive CD45RAhigh/CD27high T cells. V lost 6 bases and J lost 1 base, and the count of bases not matched to a germline gene is 6. The CDR3 holds 15 amino acids from the cysteine to the phenylalanine. The sequence is cut down to CDR3 DNA, 45 bases in frame from base 1. As encoded in the germline V gene, CDR1 is MNHEY while CDR2 is SVGAGI. Concerning this clonotype itself: No antigen is known for it. Base qualities are not provided; no much larger clone lies one nucleotide away.

The method behind the library was 5' RACE. Sequencing instrument: Illumina HiSeq 2500. A second PCR of about 7 to 12 cycles was run with a J-beta primer mix and a sample-barcoded 5' primer. A unique molecular identifier was introduced onto each TCR beta cDNA molecule by a template-switch 5' adaptor carrying 12 random nucleotides. Each sample yielded at least 3 million CDR3-containing paired-end reads. First-strand cDNA was synthesized from all RNA with the Mint cDNA synthesis kit, primed by a TRBC-specific oligonucleotide. All cDNA was treated with uracil-DNA glycosylase and then went through a first 18-cycle PCR with the universal primers M1SS and BC2_uni_R. From the authors' description of their analysis: For normalization, 1 million high-quality reads, each with a distinct molecular identifier, were randomly selected from each sample. Instead of being binned into consensus sequences, reads that shared molecular identifiers were thrown out. CDR3 identification, clonotype clustering and error correction used MiTCR with a Q25 quality threshold and the strictest error-elimination algorithm. Lower-bound total TCR beta diversity was estimated with a nonparametric unseen species model using Euler transformation. The public sequencing data were trimmed at Q25 with fastp and processed into clonotypes with MiXCR by TCRdb, which kept only in-frame beta chains. When rows share a CDR3 protein, they turn into one entry using the most common DNA and genes. Here the V and J calls rest on TCRdb's processing, not on the authors' analysis. The sample table contains 650,000 to 800,000 distinct CDR3 sequences; only one count was recorded for more than 40% of them. Of the sample, 15% to 25% is held by the ten largest clones.

The sequence links TRBV6-5 to TRBJ1-5; TRBD1 fits 7 bases in the junction. Sequenced material: blood. This TCR derives from a man between 60 and 70 years old in good health. The CDR3 region has the sequence CASRPTGRSNQPQHF. The DNA is as follows: TGTGCCAGCAGGCCGACAGGGCGCAGCAATCAGCCCCAGCATTTT.